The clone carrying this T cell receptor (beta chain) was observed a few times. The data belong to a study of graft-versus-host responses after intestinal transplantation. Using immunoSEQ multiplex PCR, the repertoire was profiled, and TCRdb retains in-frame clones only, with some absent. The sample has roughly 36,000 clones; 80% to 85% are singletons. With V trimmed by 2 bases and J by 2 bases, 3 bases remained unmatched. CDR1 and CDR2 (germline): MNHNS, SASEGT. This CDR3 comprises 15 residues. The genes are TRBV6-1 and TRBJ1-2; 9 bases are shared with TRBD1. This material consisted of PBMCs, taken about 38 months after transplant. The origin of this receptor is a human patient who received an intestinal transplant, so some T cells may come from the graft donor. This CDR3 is CASSERGTGNYGYTF. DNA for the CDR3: TGTGCCAGCAGTGAACGAGGGACAGGGAACTATGGCTACACCTTC.